Each of the 20 T cell receptor beta chains below was sequenced from the same sample in a study of OX40 agonist ivuxolimab in advanced cancers. TCRdb's copy holds only in-frame clones and misses some; the assay was immunoSEQ multiplex PCR. The data contain over 60,000 clones, less than 90% of them singletons. The starting material was CD4+ or CD8+ T cells sorted from blood, obtained in a trial of the OX40 agonist ivuxolimab. The receptors were sampled from an adult with an advanced solid tumor such as melanoma, head and neck, liver or kidney cancer.

This chain connects TRBV4-3 to TRBJ1-1; D is possibly TRBD1 (5 bases). The germline gives CDR1 LGHNA, CDR2 YSLEER. V was trimmed by 4 bases and J by 4 bases, leaving 10 bases between them. CDR3 length equals 13 residues. The CDR3, as DNA: TGCGCCAGCAGCCGCGAGGGGAGCACTGAAGCTTTCTTT. Encoded protein: CASSREGSTEAFF.

The CDR3 DNA follows: TGTGCCAGCTCTCCTCCGACTAGCGGGGAATACAATGAGCAGTTCTTC. It is translated as CASSPPTSGEYNEQFF. The chain employs TRBV18 and TRBJ2-1; 11 bases line up with TRBD2. J gave up 4 bases and V 6 bases, and 8 bases lay outside the gene matches. CDR1 KGHSH and CDR2 LQKENI come from the germline V gene. The CDR3 length is 16 residues.

This chain connects TRBV6-4 to TRBJ2-1; TRBD1 matches 9 bases. The CDR3 consists of 16 residues. From germline, CDR1 is MRHNA and CDR2 SNTAGT. Trimming removed 3 bases from V and 7 bases from J; junction bases left unmatched: 10. The CDR3 region is CASSDTGTGNVNEQFF. The CDR3 DNA reads TGTGCCAGCAGTGATACCGGGACAGGGAATGTGAATGAGCAGTTCTTC.

The chain links TRBV11-2 to TRBJ2-7; D uncertain. CDR1 is SGHAT and CDR2 is FQNNGV in the germline V gene. V lost 6 bases and J 3 bases, leaving 12 bases between the germline ends. The CDR3 contains 13 residues. This chain's CDR3 is CASSHPSVYEQYF. The CDR3 bases are TGTGCCAGCAGTCATCCCAGCGTCTACGAGCAGTACTTC.

The chain has TRBV19 and TRBJ2-5; D is unclear. The germline V gene has CDR1 LNHDA and CDR2 SQIVND (reference sequence). V was shortened by 3 bases and J by 2 bases, with 7 bases between the two germline ends. This CDR3 has 13 amino acids. The CDR3 bases are TGTGCCAGTAGTATGAACAGACAAGAGACCCAGTACTTC. Its translation is CASSMNRQETQYF.

The genes are TRBV7-6 and TRBJ2-1, with a possible D match to TRBD1 (6 bases). The CDR3 loop spans 16 amino acids. Germline V gives CDR1 SGHVS, CDR2 FNYEAQ. Trimming pared 5 bases from V and 0 bases from J, leaving 14 bases between. CDR3 coding DNA: TGTGCCAGCAGCCCACCCGGGACAAGCTCCTACAATGAGCAGTTCTTC. Its translation is CASSPPGTSSYNEQFF. Together with reference TRBV7-6 and TRBJ2-1, the CDR3 gives the full variable domain: GAGVSQSPRYKVTKRGQDVALRCDPISGHVSLYWYRQALGQGPEFLTYFNYEAQQDKSGLPNDRFSAERPEGSISTLTIQRTEQRDSAMYRCASSPPGTSSYNEQFFGPGTRLTVL.

This chain connects TRBV7-2 to TRBJ1-2; D gene ambiguous. Germline CDR1 SGHTA, CDR2 FQGNSA. The CDR3 contains 14 residues. V lost 5 bases and J lost 1, with 11 bases in between. The CDR3 DNA sequence: TGTGCCAGCAGCCCCCGTTGGGGTAACTATGGCTACACCTTC. It translates to CASSPRWGNYGYTF. The entire variable domain, with the rest obtained from reference TRBV7-2 and TRBJ1-2, is as follows: GAGVSQSPSNKVTEKGKDVELRCDPISGHTALYWYRQSLGQGLEFLIYFQGNSAPDKSGLPSDRFSAERTGGSVSTLTIQRTQQEDSAVYLCASSPRWGNYGYTFGSGTRLTVV.

The chain links TRBV5-4 to TRBJ2-7, with 8 bases matching TRBD1. With 4 bases clipped from V and 0 bases from J, the junction kept 9 bases outside the gene matches. CDR3 length equals 16 residues. Looked up from germline, CDR1 is SGHNT and CDR2 is YYREEE (reference sequence). In DNA form, the CDR3 reads TGTGCCAGCAGCCGACAGGGGACGGTGGTCTCCTACGAGCAGTACTTC. It codes for CASSRQGTVVSYEQYF.

The chain uses TRBV11-3 and TRBJ2-2; 9 nucleotides align to TRBD1. V shed 1 base and J 6 bases; nucleotides not matched to a gene: 3. Germline V gene lookup returns CDR1 SGHNT and CDR2 YENEEA. The CDR3 covers 15 residues. CDR3 sequence (DNA): TGTGCCAGCAGCTTAGGGGACAGGGACGCCGGGGAGCTGTTTTTT. Its translation: CASSLGDRDAGELFF.

This rearrangement joins TRBV11-2 to TRBJ2-3; 9 bases agree with TRBD2. Germline assignment: CDR1 SGHAT and CDR2 FQNNGV. The V gene end was trimmed by 2 bases and the J gene end by 1 base; junction bases not matched to a gene: 10. The CDR3 runs to 18 residues. Here the CDR3 reads CASSLLGHIAGGTDTQYF. The CDR3 DNA is TGTGCCAGCAGCTTATTGGGACACATAGCGGGGGGCACAGATACGCAGTATTTT.

This clone was picked up a small number of times. The gene calls are TRBV19 and TRBJ1-5; D gene unclear. V lost 4 bases and J lost 0, with 16 bases in between. The CDR3 runs 17 residues. Looked up from germline, CDR1 is LNHDA and CDR2 is SQIVND (reference sequence). CDR3 DNA sequence: TGTGCCAGTAGTACCCTTCAACAGCGCAATAGCAATCAGCCCCAGCATTTT. This translates into CASSTLQQRNSNQPQHF.

The chain recombines TRBV2 with TRBJ2-7; 7 nucleotides align to TRBD1. Germline CDR1 SNHLY, CDR2 FYNNEI. The CDR3 covers 15 residues. Germline trimming cut 6 bases from V and 1 base from J; bases unmatched to any gene: 9. CDR3 in DNA: TGTGCCAGCAGGGGGACAGATTGGTCGTCCTACGAGCAGTACTTC. Amino acid sequence: CASRGTDWSSYEQYF.

The rearrangement joins TRBV7-3 to TRBJ2-5, with D unclear. The V end was cut by 0 bases, the J end by 5 bases, with 7 bases between. CDR1 is SGHTA and CDR2 is FQGTGA in the germline V gene. The CDR3 sequence is 13 residues long. The CDR3 sequence: CASSLTLGETQYF. The CDR3 bases are TGTGCCAGCAGCTTAACGTTAGGGGAGACCCAGTACTTC. The whole variable domain, filled in from reference TRBV7-3 and TRBJ2-5, reads GAGVSQTPSNKVTEKGKYVELRCDPISGHTALYWYRQSLGQGPEFLIYFQGTGAADDSGLPNDRFFAVRPEGSVSTLKIQRTERGDSAVYLCASSLTLGETQYFGPGTRLLVL.

V usage is TRBV7-2 and J usage is TRBJ2-2, with D hard to call. There are 14 residues in the CDR3. V was shortened by 5 bases and J by 1 base, with 8 bases between the two germline ends. Germline CDR1 SGHTA, CDR2 FQGNSA. The CDR3 nucleotides are TGTGCCAGCAGCCCCGCAATGAACACCGGGGAGCTGTTTTTT. It codes for CASSPAMNTGELFF.

The CDR3 bases are TGTGCCAGCAGTTCCCCCCCCGGACAGCGATACTACGAGCAGTACTTC. The encoded protein is CASSSPPGQRYYEQYF. The chain is built from TRBV6-5 and TRBJ2-7, with D tentatively TRBD1 (6 bases). Germline CDR1 is MNHEY and CDR2 is SVGAGI. This CDR3 has 16 residues. V was shortened by 4 bases and J by 3 bases, with 19 bases between the two germline ends.

CDR3 amino acids: CASSYEGSYNEQFF. CDR3 DNA sequence: TGTGCCAGCAGTTATGAGGGATCCTACAATGAGCAGTTCTTC. The chain is built from TRBV27 and TRBJ2-1, with D possibly matching TRBD2 (5 bases). The CDR3 is 14 amino acids. Per the germline V gene, CDR1 is MNHEY and CDR2 is SMNVEV (reference sequence). V shed 4 bases and J shed 1 base, with 8 bases lying between them.

This clone was found a few times. This chain uses TRBV4-2 with TRBJ2-7; 8 bases agree with TRBD2. Trimming took 1 base from V and 2 from J; bases not matched to a gene: 10. This CDR3 region has 17 residues. The germline gives CDR1 LGHNA, CDR2 YNFKEQ. This CDR3 is CASSQGARGGAPYEQYF. The CDR3 DNA reads as TGTGCCAGCAGCCAAGGAGCTCGGGGGGGAGCCCCCTACGAGCAGTACTTC.

The chain combines TRBV7-2 with TRBJ2-5; the D is unclear. This CDR3 comprises 13 residues. The V and J ends lost 5 bases and 3 bases respectively, with 10 bases between them. Per germline, CDR1 SGHTA and CDR2 FQGNSA. CDR3 region: CASSRSREETQYF. The CDR3 DNA follows: TGTGCCAGCAGCCGATCCCGGGAAGAGACCCAGTACTTC.

This chain joins TRBV6-5 and TRBJ1-6; the D gene is possibly TRBD1 (5 bases). The V and J ends lost 0 bases and 7 bases respectively, with 13 bases between them. The germline V gene has CDR1 MNHEY and CDR2 SVGAGI. CDR3 length: 16 residues. The CDR3 region has the DNA TGTGCCAGCAGTTACTCTGGGAGTTGGGGCAATTCACCCCTCCACTTT. Its translation is CASSYSGSWGNSPLHF.

The chain joins TRBV11-2 to TRBJ2-7, with 13 bases that match TRBD2. The CDR3 consists of 17 residues. V trimming: 0 bases; J trimming: 1 base; junction bases outside the gene matches: 3. CDR1 and CDR2 from the germline V gene are SGHAT and FQNNGV. The CDR3 DNA sequence: TGTGCCAGCAGCTTAGAACTGGGACTAGCGGGATCCTACGAGCAGTACTTC. This gives the protein CASSLELGLAGSYEQYF.